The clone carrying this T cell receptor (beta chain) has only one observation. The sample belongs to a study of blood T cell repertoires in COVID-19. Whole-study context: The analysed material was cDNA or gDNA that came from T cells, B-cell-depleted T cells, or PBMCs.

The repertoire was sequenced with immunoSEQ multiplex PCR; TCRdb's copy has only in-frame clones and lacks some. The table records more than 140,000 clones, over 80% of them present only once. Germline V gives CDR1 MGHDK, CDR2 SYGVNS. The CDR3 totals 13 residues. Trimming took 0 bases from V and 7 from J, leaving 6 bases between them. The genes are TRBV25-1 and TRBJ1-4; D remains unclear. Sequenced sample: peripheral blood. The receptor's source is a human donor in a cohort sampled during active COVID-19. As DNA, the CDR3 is TGTGCCAGCAGTGAATACCAGGCTGAAAAACTGTTTTTT. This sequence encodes CASSEYQAEKLFF.